This entry concerns a single TCR beta chain. This clonotype was counted only a few times. Its target antigen remains unknown. Within one base of it there is no much larger clone, and no base qualities were kept. These data belong to a study of neurological immune-mediated disorders (dated by TCRdb to the late 2010s). Regarding the research as a whole: Of the 35 or so multiple sclerosis patients, some 30 had relapsing-remitting MS and 3 had secondary progressive MS. The study compared peripheral blood TCR-beta repertoires of HTLV-I-associated myelopathy (HAM/TSP) patients, multiple sclerosis patients and healthy controls using UMI-based sequencing. Of the approximately 68 subjects in the cohort, approximately 15 were HAM/TSP patients, some 34 were multiple sclerosis patients, and about 20 were healthy controls. The approximately 100 TCR-beta libraries included longitudinal samples, technical triplicates and paired sorted CD4+ and CD8+ T-cell subsets alongside PBMC samples.

Libraries from unsorted PBMCs were made from 2 million PBMCs kept in RNAlater at -80 degrees C until RNA extraction. The multiple sclerosis patients were enrolled in a US clinical protocol that evaluated disease progression with magnetic resonance imaging. Peripheral blood was subjected to Ficoll-Hypaque density gradient centrifugation to isolate PBMCs, which were then cryopreserved in liquid nitrogen. Trimming at the junction amounts to 0 bases on V and 0 bases on J, and the germline ends lie 8 bases apart. The germline V gene specifies SGHRS as CDR1 and YFSETQ as CDR2. Its CDR3 holds 15 amino acids, cysteine through phenylalanine. CDR3 DNA is the only sequence kept; it has 45 bases, read in frame from the first base. The paper's findings and limits, for the study overall: The MS cluster was not associated with any clinical or MRI features, and the authors stated that larger cohorts are needed. TCR clonal expansion was greatest in HAM/TSP patients and smallest in MS patients, who ranked below even healthy controls. Expanded clones from different subjects shared no identical CDR3 amino acid sequences, which suggests that TCR-beta repertoires were private in all groups. In a phylogenetic analysis, the repertoires of 18 out of 34 MS patients fell into a single cluster of related CDR3 sequences, pointing to a possible signature at the repertoire level.

cDNA was synthesized by template-switch 5'RACE using a primer carrying a 10-nucleotide random unique molecular identifier by which each TCR transcript was tagged. Each sequencing run produced over 160 million TCR-beta sequences covering 15-18 subjects. The RNeasy kit was used to extract total RNA. TCR-beta VDJ regions were amplified with primers for the TCR constant region and the 5'RACE anchor, using the KAPA Real-time Library Amplification kit. Sample indexes and Illumina adaptors were added in a first PCR, after which library yield was increased in a second PCR. After Ampure bead purification, the TCR product of roughly 650 bp was size-selected on a 2% E-gel SizeSelection system. Library quality was checked on a Bioanalyzer, concentration was measured with Qubit, and libraries were quantified with the Kapa Library Quantification kit before pooling. An Illumina HiSeq 2500 was used to sequence the libraries paired-end at 2 x 150 bp. To increase sequence diversity, roughly 24-32% phiX was spiked into each library pool. The study's processing was this. The quality-filtered reads were processed with the UMI-based MiGEC pipeline, whose error correction step removed more than 85% of the raw TCR sequences. IMGT germline references were used for aligning VDJ genes, and each clonotype was defined as a unique CDR3 amino acid sequence together with its V-J genes. VDJtools evaluated clonal expansion, Shannon diversity and CDR3 relatedness (CalcPairwiseDistances, ClusterSamples); CLCbio workbench built phylogenetic trees. A clone was classed as expanded if it had 8 or more unique UMIs, a cutoff based on coefficient-of-variation modelling across technical triplicates. TCRdb redid the processing of the public reads, applying fastp at Q25 and MiXCR, and retained in-frame beta chains. Each CDR3 protein gets just one entry, which takes the most common genes and DNA from the rows behind it. These V and J calls derive from TCRdb rather than the authors' analysis. This sample is represented by 50,000 to 80,000 distinct CDR3 sequences; less than 5.5% of them were singletons. 6.5% to 7.5% of the sample is in the top ten clones.

This receptor chain uses TRBV5-1 and TRBJ2-3, and TRBD2 may be the D gene, going by 6 matching bases. The clonotype comes from a young man with multiple sclerosis. The sequencing sample was made of PBMCs. The CDR3 amino acid sequence is: CASSLGSGSTDTQYF. At the DNA level, the sequence is TGCGCCAGCAGCTTGGGGAGCGGGAGCACAGATACGCAGTATTTT.